This T cell receptor (beta chain) comes out of a study of blood T cell repertoires in COVID-19. The CDR3 sequence is 15 residues long. Germline lookup yields CDR1 SQVTM and CDR2 ANQGSEA. The trim removed 4 bases at V and 0 bases at J, leaving 5 bases unmatched. The assay was immunoSEQ multiplex PCR, and TCRdb's table has in-frame clones only and misses some. Among under 65,000 clones listed, more than 80% were seen once. The sequenced material came from peripheral blood. V and J are TRBV29-1 and TRBJ2-1, with 8 bases aligning to TRBD1. This receptor was identified in a man in his fifties or sixties with acute or convalescent COVID-19. CDR3 amino acids: CSVVDRGSSYNEQFF. The CDR3 DNA sequence: TGCAGCGTTGTAGACAGGGGAAGCTCCTACAATGAGCAGTTCTTC.